These T cell receptor beta chains were read from a single sample in a study of T-cell reconstitution after alpha-beta-depleted transplantation in children. From the PCR reads, TCRdb called clonotypes with MiXCR, one entry per CDR3 protein. The profile shows 200,000 to 250,000 distinct CDR3 sequences, about 12% of them singletons. The sample was PBMCs from the stem cell graft donor, taken from the stem cell graft. All receptors come from a human donor who donated a stem cell graft to a child with acute lymphoblastic leukemia. CDR3s include the opening cysteine and the closing phenylalanine or tryptophan. Clone sizes are given selectively: once, few, many, or a class where the clone is expanded.

size,V,CDR3
many,TRBV20-1,CRSRDLTVDEQFF
many,TRBV12-3/TRBV12-4,CASSGTGLAEPYNEQFF
many,TRBV2,CASSGGGRNYNEQFF
many,TRBV19,CASSSLAGTTDTQYF
many,TRBV28,CASSPIQGGSNQPQHF
many,TRBV4-2,CASSPGSGVADTQYF
many,TRBV5-1,CASSLAPGLRIQYF
many,TRBV20-1,CSARDFRTPYEQYF
many,TRBV7-2,CASSLEGFSYNEQFF
NA,TRBV12-3/TRBV12-4,CASSPPGQGEAFF
many,TRBV28,CASSTLIAGDYNEQFF
many,TRBV6-2/TRBV6-3,CASSVPGRVGTQYF
many,TRBV20-1,CSARTSRETQYF
many,TRBV9,CASSVTGTGSYEQYF
NA,TRBV6-2/TRBV6-3,CATNDPGDGELFF
many,TRBV5-1,CASSLWTGAYEQYF
many,TRBV21-1,CASSKGNPRLDNEQYF
many,TRBV12-3/TRBV12-4,CASSFERGPSYEQYF
few,TRBV7-3,CASSNGGAYEQYF
many,TRBV20-1,CSASGGARGELFF
many,TRBV3-1,CASSQGLNSNQPQHF
many,TRBV5-1,CASSLASGQGAKNSPLHF
many,TRBV5-1,CASSLGTGATEAFF
many,TRBV5-4,CASSPSRGEQYF
many,TRBV27,CASSFFGATNEKLFF
many,TRBV7-2,CASSRAGGRGEQFF
many,TRBV27,CASQTMGAFFDSPLHF
many,TRBV4-3,CASSQEVPTGSNTGELFF
many,TRBV12-3/TRBV12-4,CASSPVSLRAYEQYF
NA,TRBV27,CASSRRVGEQFF
many,TRBV12-3/TRBV12-4,CASSSHLPSPLHF
many,TRBV5-1,CASSSLLESTIYF
NA,TRBV30,CAWSPGSNGQPQHF
many,TRBV7-9,CASRDRETGEQYF
NA,TRBV28,CASSLTGTNNEQFF
many,TRBV28,CASSAPGTDEKLFF
many,TRBV20-1,CSARSKRNTEAFF
many,TRBV28,CASTGRFSNQPQHF
many,TRBV7-2,CASSSPGLSGNTIYF
many,TRBV20-1,CSARNEPKNIQYF
few,TRBV4-3,CASSRLGQRDTQYF
many,TRBV27,CASSHRGRETQYF